Sequencing of this T cell receptor beta chain was carried out in a study of PD-1 blockade in classical Hodgkin lymphoma. Study-level points and caveats: Significantly greater TCR diversity emerged by C4D1 in CD4+ cells but not CD8+ cells. Complete responders' baseline diversity resembled that of newly diagnosed patients. Healthy donors were reported to have higher baseline TCR diversity than newly diagnosed patients. The authors excluded patients who started nivolumab under 1 year after ASCT.

Using immunoSEQ multiplex PCR, the repertoire was profiled, and TCRdb retains in-frame clones only, with some absent. The sample carries more than 70,000 clones, about nine tenths recorded once. Of note for this clone: The target antigen is unknown.

This CDR3 contains 13 residues. Trimming stripped 1 base from V and 4 bases from J, with 8 bases between. Germline V gives CDR1 MNHNS, CDR2 SASEGT. All patients relapsed after autologous stem cell transplantation, and brentuximab vedotin exposure varied. Sequencing was performed on peripheral blood mononuclear cells (PBMCs), taken before the second cycle of nivolumab. The TCR was taken from a human donor with classical Hodgkin lymphoma. The genes are TRBV6-1 and TRBJ2-7; maybe TRBD1 (5 bases). This CDR3 is CASSEVRGYEQYF. Here the CDR3 DNA reads TGTGCCAGCAGTGAAGTAAGGGGTTACGAGCAGTACTTC.